The clone carrying this T cell receptor beta chain came up a few times. In germline, CDR1 is SNHLY, CDR2 FYNNEI. CDR3 length: 15 residues. V shed 4 bases and J shed 5 bases, with 17 bases lying between them. The data were taken from a study of sequential checkpoint blockade in melanoma. Study in general: Arm A got nivolumab then ipilimumab; arm B the reverse, 1:1.

Indicated treatment: randomized to nivolumab then ipilimumab (arm A) or the reverse (arm B). Patients had received no earlier DNA-damaging chemotherapy. From thawed PBMCs, live CD3+CD8+ cells negative for CD19 and CD56 were sorted. Assay: immunoSEQ multiplex PCR; the TCRdb copy retains only in-frame clones and omits some. The sample has some 9,300 clones, 70% to 85% seen once. The rearrangement uses TRBV2 and TRBJ1-2, with D tentatively TRBD1 (5 bases). This TCR was recovered from a human donor with melanoma. The source material was CD8+ T cells sorted from blood (inferred from file names), sampled from a patient given nivolumab and ipilimumab in sequence. CDR3: CASSGAGTGPYGYTF. CDR3 DNA: TGTGCCAGCAGTGGCGCCGGGACTGGGCCATATGGCTACACCTTC. Full variable domain (rest looked up from reference TRBV2 and TRBJ1-2): EPEVTQTPSHQVTQMGQEVILRCVPISNHLYFYWYRQILGQKVEFLVSFYNNEISEKSEIFDDQFSVERPDGSNFTLKIRSTKLEDSAMYFCASSGAGTGPYGYTFGSGTRLTVV.